Listed below are T cell receptor beta chains from one sample, sequenced in a study of T cell repertoires in cytomegalovirus infection. The antigens of these receptors remain unknown. TCRdb recomputed calls from the reads with MiXCR, one row per CDR3 protein. The sample records hundreds of thousands of distinct CDR3 sequences, 31% being singletons. Sequenced material: cultured CD8+ T cells from PBMCs, taken from culture after CMV antigen stimulation. These receptors were collected from a human donor in good health (CMV status not recorded). Some clones in this sample may be carry-over from other donors' samples. Each CDR3 is given with its conserved first and last residue. The D gene is left open where the match is weak. Rows give clone size only sometimes, using once, few, many, or a class for an expanded clone.

clone size: -; J gene: TRBJ2-3; D gene: TRBD2; V gene: TRBV11-3; CDR3 DNA: TGTGCCAGCAGCTCGACGAGACTAGCGGGGAGCACAGATACGCAGTATTTT; CDR3 protein: CASSSTRLAGSTDTQYF
clone size: many; J gene: TRBJ1-5; D gene: TRBD1; V gene: TRBV7-8; CDR3 DNA: TGTGCCAGCAGCGCAGACAGGGGGGAGGGTCAGCCCCAGCATTTT; CDR3 protein: CASSADRGEGQPQHF
clone size: few; J gene: TRBJ2-5; D gene: -; V gene: TRBV7-9; CDR3 DNA: TGTGCCAGCAGCTTAGTGGAGTACCAAGAGACCCAGTACTTC; CDR3 protein: CASSLVEYQETQYF
clone size: -; J gene: TRBJ2-7; D gene: -; V gene: TRBV10-1; CDR3 DNA: TGCGCCAGGACCTCCCGGGACTGTCACTCCTACGAGCAGTACTTC; CDR3 protein: CARTSRDCHSYEQYF
clone size: -; J gene: TRBJ1-2; D gene: -; V gene: TRBV7-6; CDR3 DNA: TGTGCCAGCAGCTTAGATCTTGGACGGGCTGGACGTAACTATGGCTACACCTTC; CDR3 protein: CASSLDLGRAGRNYGYTF
clone size: -; J gene: TRBJ1-2; D gene: -; V gene: TRBV11-1; CDR3 DNA: TGTGCCAGCAGCGGGACGTACGATGGCTACACCTTC; CDR3 protein: CASSGTYDGYTF
clone size: many; J gene: TRBJ2-5; D gene: -; V gene: TRBV7-2; CDR3 DNA: TGTGCCAGCAGCCCCCGGGAAGGGCTGAGGGCCAAAGAGACCCAGTACTTC; CDR3 protein: CASSPREGLRAKETQYF
clone size: -; J gene: TRBJ2-5; D gene: TRBD2; V gene: TRBV19; CDR3 DNA: TGTGCCAGTAGTTGGACTAGCGGCGGGGAGACCCAGTACTTC; CDR3 protein: CASSWTSGGETQYF
clone size: few; J gene: TRBJ2-5; D gene: -; V gene: TRBV18; CDR3 DNA: TGTGCCAGCTCACCACGTAGACAAGAGACCCAGTACTTC; CDR3 protein: CASSPRRQETQYF
clone size: few; J gene: TRBJ2-1; D gene: -; V gene: TRBV10-1; CDR3 DNA: TGCGCCTCCTCCCCAGGTTTCCACAATGAGCAGTTCTTC; CDR3 protein: CASSPGFHNEQFF
clone size: -; J gene: TRBJ2-2; D gene: -; V gene: TRBV20-1; CDR3 DNA: TGCAGTGCTACCGCGACTAGAGGGGAGCTGTTTTTT; CDR3 protein: CSATATRGELFF
clone size: -; J gene: TRBJ1-2; D gene: TRBD1; V gene: TRBV7-9; CDR3 DNA: TGTGCCAGCAGCTTAGGGACAGGAAAAGGCTACACCTTC; CDR3 protein: CASSLGTGKGYTF
clone size: -; J gene: TRBJ2-3; D gene: TRBD2; V gene: TRBV27; CDR3 DNA: TGTGCCAGCAGTGGACCTAGCGGGGGGGCAACAGATACGCAGTATTTT; CDR3 protein: CASSGPSGGATDTQYF
clone size: many; J gene: TRBJ2-5; D gene: TRBD2; V gene: TRBV6-1; CDR3 DNA: TGTGCCAGCAGTGAGCTAGCGGGGGCGGGGGAGACCCAGTACTTC; CDR3 protein: CASSELAGAGETQYF
clone size: -; J gene: TRBJ2-5; D gene: TRBD1; V gene: TRBV5-6; CDR3 DNA: TGTGCCAGCAGCTCGGACAGGGGCCGGGTCGCTTACCAAGAGACCCAGTACTTC; CDR3 protein: CASSSDRGRVAYQETQYF
clone size: -; J gene: TRBJ2-3; D gene: -; V gene: TRBV6-2/TRBV6-3; CDR3 DNA: TGTGCCAGCAGCGGACGGGCTACTAGCACAGATACGCAGTATTTT; CDR3 protein: CASSGRATSTDTQYF
clone size: once; J gene: TRBJ1-2; D gene: TRBD1; V gene: TRBV15; CDR3 DNA: TGTGCCACCAGCAGAGGACAGGGTAACGGCTACACCTTC; CDR3 protein: CATSRGQGNGYTF
clone size: -; J gene: TRBJ1-5; D gene: -; V gene: TRBV19; CDR3 DNA: TGTGCCAGTAGTATGGGAAGGGCCCCCGGCCAGCATTTT; CDR3 protein: CASSMGRAPGQHF
clone size: -; J gene: TRBJ2-7; D gene: TRBD1; V gene: TRBV7-9; CDR3 DNA: TGTGCCAGCCAAGGACCCGGGACAGGGGTGCAGTACTTC; CDR3 protein: CASQGPGTGVQYF
clone size: -; J gene: TRBJ1-1; D gene: -; V gene: TRBV20-1; CDR3 DNA: TGCAGTGCTTTCCAGACAAGGATGAACACTGAAGCTTTCTTT; CDR3 protein: CSAFQTRMNTEAFF
clone size: -; J gene: TRBJ1-1; D gene: -; V gene: TRBV28; CDR3 DNA: TGTGCCAGCAGTTTCAGGTTCTGCGGTAAAGCTTTCTTT; CDR3 protein: CASSFRFCGKAFF
clone size: few; J gene: TRBJ1-6; D gene: -; V gene: TRBV6-1; CDR3 DNA: TGTGCCAGCAGTGAAGCGCATTCACCCCTCCACTTT; CDR3 protein: CASSEAHSPLHF
clone size: many; J gene: TRBJ1-5; D gene: -; V gene: TRBV7-8; CDR3 DNA: TGTGCCAGCAGCTTATTACTACACAACAATCAGCCCCAGCATTTT; CDR3 protein: CASSLLLHNNQPQHF
clone size: -; J gene: TRBJ2-7; D gene: TRBD2; V gene: TRBV19; CDR3 DNA: TGTGCCAGTAGCCCGACAGCTAGCGGAGCCTACGAGCAGTACTTC; CDR3 protein: CASSPTASGAYEQYF
clone size: many; J gene: TRBJ1-6; D gene: -; V gene: TRBV7-6; CDR3 DNA: TGTGCCAGCAGCTTCTCTGGCTCCTATAATTCACCCCTCCACTTT; CDR3 protein: CASSFSGSYNSPLHF
clone size: many; J gene: TRBJ2-2; D gene: -; V gene: TRBV7-6; CDR3 DNA: TGTGCCAGCAGCCCCGACCTGGGAAGGGAGCTGTTTTTT; CDR3 protein: CASSPDLGRELFF
clone size: -; J gene: TRBJ2-1; D gene: TRBD1; V gene: TRBV2; CDR3 DNA: TGTGCCAGCACACTACAAGGGGGCCACCAGAATGAGCAGTTCTTC; CDR3 protein: CASTLQGGHQNEQFF
clone size: -; J gene: TRBJ2-3; D gene: -; V gene: TRBV12-3/TRBV12-4; CDR3 DNA: TGTGCCAGCAGCAGAATCGGGAGCCCTAGCACAGATACGCAGTATTTT; CDR3 protein: CASSRIGSPSTDTQYF
clone size: -; J gene: TRBJ2-3; D gene: -; V gene: TRBV20-1; CDR3 DNA: TGCAGTGCCCCTTTTGCAGATACGCAGTATTTT; CDR3 protein: CSAPFADTQYF
clone size: -; J gene: TRBJ2-7; D gene: -; V gene: TRBV15; CDR3 DNA: TGTGCCACCAGCCTAGATACGACCGAGCAGTACTTC; CDR3 protein: CATSLDTTEQYF
clone size: few; J gene: TRBJ2-1; D gene: TRBD2; V gene: TRBV6-2/TRBV6-3; CDR3 DNA: TGTGCCAGCAGTTGGGAGCGGGGGGGCCTTTCCTCTAGGAATGAGCAGTTCTTC; CDR3 protein: CASSWERGGLSSRNEQFF
clone size: -; J gene: TRBJ2-1; D gene: TRBD2; V gene: TRBV4-1; CDR3 DNA: TGCGTCAGCAGCCAAGATAGAAGCGGGGGGGCGGATGAGCAGTTCTTC; CDR3 protein: CVSSQDRSGGADEQFF
clone size: few; J gene: TRBJ2-7; D gene: -; V gene: TRBV10-2; CDR3 DNA: TGCGCCAGCAGTGTAAGACACTTACTCTACGAGCAGTACTTC; CDR3 protein: CASSVRHLLYEQYF
clone size: -; J gene: TRBJ1-2; D gene: -; V gene: TRBV5-6; CDR3 DNA: TGTGCCAGCAGCTTGGAGGTAGAAATCTACTATGGCTACACCTTC; CDR3 protein: CASSLEVEIYYGYTF
clone size: -; J gene: TRBJ2-5; D gene: -; V gene: TRBV12-3/TRBV12-4; CDR3 DNA: TGTGCCAGCAGTTTTATAGCCCAAGAGACCCAGTACTTC; CDR3 protein: CASSFIAQETQYF
clone size: few; J gene: TRBJ1-2; D gene: TRBD1; V gene: TRBV4-3; CDR3 DNA: TGCGCCAGCAGCCCGAGGACAGGGGTGGCCTACGGCTACACCTTC; CDR3 protein: CASSPRTGVAYGYTF
clone size: -; J gene: TRBJ2-7; D gene: TRBD2; V gene: TRBV3-1; CDR3 DNA: TGTGCCAGCAGCCAAGTTTCTAGCGGGAGCTCCTACGAGCAGTACTTC; CDR3 protein: CASSQVSSGSSYEQYF
clone size: -; J gene: TRBJ2-3; D gene: TRBD2; V gene: TRBV6-6; CDR3 DNA: TGTGCCAGCAGTTTTCCCCGGACTAGCGGGGATAGCACAGATACGCAGTATTTT; CDR3 protein: CASSFPRTSGDSTDTQYF
clone size: -; J gene: TRBJ1-1; D gene: TRBD1; V gene: TRBV27; CDR3 DNA: TGTGTCAGCAGTTTGATAGGGGGCGCGGCTGAAGCTTTCTTT; CDR3 protein: CVSSLIGGAAEAFF
clone size: many; J gene: TRBJ2-2; D gene: -; V gene: TRBV7-2; CDR3 DNA: TGTGCCAGCAGCTGGGAGGGGGCCACCGGGGAGCTGTTTTTT; CDR3 protein: CASSWEGATGELFF
clone size: many; J gene: TRBJ1-2; D gene: -; V gene: TRBV7-8; CDR3 DNA: TGTGCCAGCAGGCCGCCGGGAGCCTATGGCTACACCTTC; CDR3 protein: CASRPPGAYGYTF
clone size: few; J gene: TRBJ2-1; D gene: -; V gene: TRBV2; CDR3 DNA: TGTGCCAGCAGCCTGGCCCAAATCCACCAAGACAACAATGAGCAGTTCTTC; CDR3 protein: CASSLAQIHQDNNEQFF
clone size: -; J gene: TRBJ1-2; D gene: TRBD1; V gene: TRBV4-3; CDR3 DNA: TGCGCCAGCAGCCCTGCTGGACAGGGGGGAGGTTATGGCTACACCTTC; CDR3 protein: CASSPAGQGGGYGYTF